The clone carrying this T cell receptor beta chain was observed a few times. The antigen remains undetermined. The record originates from a study of radiation and T cells in renal cell carcinoma. Broader study findings: No pretreatment tumor biopsies were available for baseline clonotypes. Top tumor clonotypes rose in blood 2 weeks post-radiation, then contracted.

The CDR3 has 14 residues. Germline CDR1 reads LNHDA; CDR2 reads SQIVND (reference sequence). The V gene end was trimmed by 4 bases and the J gene end by 2 bases; junction bases not matched to a gene: 5. Clones were read by immunoSEQ multiplex PCR, and TCRdb kept only the in-frame ones, dropping some. Altogether 100,000 to 150,000 clones are present, around 80% being singletons, with the ten largest covering around 3%. Time point indicated: baseline pretreatment blood. Described treatment: 15 Gy SBRT to primary tumor, nephrectomy 4 weeks later. This renal cell carcinoma was of the clear cell type. The sequencing here drew on blood, taken from a patient whose treatment included radiotherapy and nephrectomy. The TCR was taken from an older woman with renal cell carcinoma. The chain has TRBV19 and TRBJ2-7, with 7 positions matching TRBD1. The CDR3 here is CASSTTGLTYEQYF. The DNA of the CDR3 is TGTGCCAGTAGTACGACAGGGTTGACCTACGAGCAGTACTTC.